These 26 T cell receptor beta chains were all obtained from the same sample, sequenced in a study of CD8 T cells in Susac syndrome. It was with random hexamers that about 0.45 to 1 ug RNA was reverse transcribed. TCRdb independently ran MiXCR on the immunoSEQ multiplex PCR reads; one entry per CDR3 protein. The sample has about 200,000 distinct CDR3 sequences; around 90% are singletons. Input material: CD4+ T cells from PBMCs. The source of these receptors is a human donor with Susac syndrome.

The sample holds a few counts of this clonotype. The J gene is TRBJ1-1, the V gene TRBV18; D is possibly TRBD1 (6 bases). The germline V gene has CDR1 KGHSH and CDR2 LQKENI. The CDR3 runs 13 residues. Trimming removed 5 bases from V and 0 bases from J, with 7 bases in between. CDR3 sequence (DNA): TGTGCCAGCTCAGGACAGATGAACACTGAAGCTTTCTTT. This sequence encodes CASSGQMNTEAFF.

CDR3 sequence: CASTTTGFLDTEAFF. The DNA for the CDR3 is TGTGCCAGCACCACGACAGGGTTCTTGGACACTGAAGCTTTCTTT. The rearrangement uses TRBV2 and TRBJ1-1, with 7 nucleotides matching TRBD1. The CDR3 consists of 15 residues. CDR1 is SNHLY, CDR2 FYNNEI, per germline. J lost 3 bases, V lost 7 bases, and 11 bases had no gene match. The full variable domain, in which reference TRBV2 and TRBJ1-1 provide the parts outside the CDR3, is EPEVTQTPSHQVTQMGQEVILRCVPISNHLYFYWYRQILGQKVEFLVSFYNNEISEKSEIFDDQFSVERPDGSNFTLKIRSTKLEDSAMYFCASTTTGFLDTEAFFGQGTRLTVV.

V gene TRBV6-1 combines with J gene TRBJ2-6; either TRBD1 or TRBD2 may fit D (6 bases each). The CDR3 is 16 residues long. Between the trimmed V and J ends, which lost 6 bases and 0 bases, there was a span of 12 bases. Germline V lookup: CDR1 MNHNS, CDR2 SASEGT. CDR3 in DNA: TGTGCCAGCAGCCAAAGGGGGGACTCTGGGGCCAACGTCCTGACTTTC. Translated, it gives CASSQRGDSGANVLTF.

The chain has TRBV6-1 and TRBJ1-5, with D perhaps matching TRBD1 (5 bases). This CDR3 region has 11 residues. Trimming removed 3 bases from V and 13 bases from J, with 10 bases in between. The germline CDR1 and CDR2 sequences are MNHNS and SASEGT. The CDR3 sequence: CASSEQRGQHF. The CDR3 nucleotides are TGTGCCAGCAGTGAGCAGAGGGGACAGCATTTT.

In DNA form, the CDR3 reads TGTGCCAGCAGCCCCGGGACAGGGTCGGTTAAAGAGACCCAGTACTTC. Its translation: CASSPGTGSVKETQYF. The chain combines TRBV5-6 with TRBJ2-5; 9 bases agree with TRBD1. The CDR3 totals 16 residues. Germline V gene lookup returns CDR1 SGHDT and CDR2 YYEEEE. V lost 4 bases, J lost 3 bases, and 10 bases stayed unmatched.

This chain uses TRBV6-2 or TRBV6-3 with TRBJ1-2; D may be TRBD1 (6 bases). The germline gives CDR1 MNHEY, CDR2 SVGEGT. CDR3 size: 14 residues. The V gene lost 2 bases and the J gene lost 3 bases, with 10 bases spanning the gap. CDR3 region: CASSYGGADYGYTF. The CDR3 region has the DNA TGTGCCAGCAGTTACGGGGGCGCCGACTATGGCTACACCTTC.

This chain joins TRBV28 and TRBJ2-7; D is tentatively TRBD1 or TRBD2 (5 bases each). This CDR3 is built from 15 residues. The germline CDR1 and CDR2 sequences are MDHEN and SYDVKM. V lost 5 bases and J lost 6, with 20 bases in between. The CDR3 nucleotides read TGTGCCAGCAGTCCCGGGTCGGGACGAGCAGGCGAGCAGTACTTC. Protein product: CASSPGSGRAGEQYF.

The V call is TRBV27, the J call TRBJ1-6; D is possibly TRBD1 (6 bases). V was trimmed by 1 base and J by 7 bases, leaving 17 bases between them. CDR3 length equals 17 residues. From germline, CDR1 is MNHEY and CDR2 SMNVEV (reference sequence). The CDR3 protein is CASSLLPGQRMNSPLHF. Here the CDR3 DNA reads TGTGCCAGCAGTTTATTACCTGGACAGAGGATGAATTCACCCCTCCACTTT.

The V and J genes are TRBV7-2 and TRBJ2-6; no clear D gene. The CDR3 has 15 residues. Trimming cost V 5 bases and J 0 bases, with 8 bases left between them. Germline assignment: CDR1 SGHTA and CDR2 FQGNSA. The CDR3 coding sequence is TGTGCCAGCAGCGCACAGCTCTCTGGGGCCAACGTCCTGACTTTC. Translating it yields CASSAQLSGANVLTF.

The V call is TRBV7-9, the J call TRBJ1-1, with TRBD1 identical over 7 bases. Germline V gene data show CDR1 as SEHNR and CDR2 as FQNEAQ (reference sequence). CDR3 length: 13 residues. V was pared by 4 bases and J by 5 bases, with 4 bases of the junction left unmatched. CDR3 DNA: TGTGCCAGCAGCTGGGAGGGGGCAACTGAAGCTTTCTTT. Translating it yields CASSWEGATEAFF.

The rearrangement links TRBV18 to TRBJ2-1; D possibly corresponds to TRBD2 (5 bases). Germline CDR1 reads KGHSH; CDR2 reads LQKENI. The CDR3 is 15 residues long. Between the trimmed V and J ends, which lost 1 base and 6 bases, there was a span of 13 bases. The CDR3 is CASSPLELVSNEQFF. The CDR3 DNA reads TGTGCCAGCTCACCACTCGAACTAGTGAGCAATGAGCAGTTCTTC.

The V call is TRBV10-3, the J call TRBJ2-2; 9 nucleotides agree with TRBD2. The CDR3 runs 16 residues. In germline, CDR1 is ENHRY, CDR2 SYGVKD. Germline trimming cut 6 bases from V and 4 bases from J; bases unmatched to any gene: 9. The DNA of the CDR3 is TGTGCCATCAGGAGTAGCGGGAGTCTGGGCACCGGGGAGCTGTTTTTT. This gives the protein CAIRSSGSLGTGELFF.

This chain connects TRBV12-3 or TRBV12-4 to TRBJ1-2; D may be TRBD1 (5 bases). With 6 bases removed from V and 3 bases from J, the gap between germline ends came to 11 bases. The CDR3 sequence is 13 residues long. CDR3 sequence: CASRPQGDYGYTF. Here the CDR3 DNA reads TGTGCCAGCAGGCCGCAGGGCGACTATGGCTACACCTTC.

The V gene is TRBV12-3 or TRBV12-4, the J gene TRBJ1-5, with TRBD1 identical over 12 bases. The V and J ends lost 3 bases and 6 bases, in that order; junction bases with no gene match: 3. CDR3 size: 15 residues. Here the CDR3 reads CASSLGQGAFQPQHF. In nucleotides, the CDR3 is TGTGCCAGCAGTTTGGGACAGGGGGCGTTTCAGCCCCAGCATTTT.

This clonotype has a single count. The V gene is TRBV20-1, the J gene TRBJ1-1; D gene uncertain. Germline CDR1 DFQATT, CDR2 SNEGSKA (reference sequence). The CDR3 has 15 amino acids. Trimming took off 0 bases at V and 1 base at J, with 12 bases between the two ends. This CDR3 reads CSARELGVKNTEAFF. The CDR3, as DNA: TGCAGTGCTAGAGAGCTGGGAGTAAAGAACACTGAAGCTTTCTTT.

This chain uses TRBV7-3 with TRBJ2-1; maybe TRBD1 (6 bases). The CDR3 totals 14 residues. In germline, CDR1 is SGHTA, CDR2 FQGTGA. V was cut by 2 bases and J by 8 bases, with 13 bases left in between. CDR3 in DNA: TGTGCCAGCAGCTTAGGGGGCTCGCTTCATGAGCAGTTCTTC. It translates to CASSLGGSLHEQFF.

About this clonotype: Lacking the conserved final phenylalanine or tryptophan, this CDR3 likely reflects a read error. The J gene is TRBJ1-6, the V gene TRBV30; D not certain. The ends were cut back, 2 bases at V and 0 bases at J, with 14 bases in the middle. The CDR3 has 17 amino acids. Germline CDR1 reads GTSNPN; CDR2 reads SVGIG (reference sequence). The CDR3 sequence: CAWSRRTGNSYNSPLHL. CDR3 nucleotide sequence: TGTGCCTGGAGTCGTCGTACGGGCAACTCCTATAATTCACCCCTCCACTTG.

The chain combines TRBV2 with TRBJ1-6, with D uncertain. The germline V gene encodes CDR1 SNHLY and CDR2 FYNNEI. The CDR3 totals 15 residues. V lost 5 bases and J lost 7, with 15 bases in between. CDR3 sequence (DNA): TGTGCCAGCAGTATTTCCGGGCCTCCAAATTCACCCCTCCACTTT. Its translation: CASSISGPPNSPLHF.

The chain joins TRBV29-1 to TRBJ2-3; D not resolved. The V end was cut by 5 bases, the J end by 1 base, with 4 bases between. Per germline, CDR1 SQVTM and CDR2 ANQGSEA. This CDR3 is built from 11 residues. The CDR3 DNA is TGCAGCGTTTCTGGCACAGATACGCAGTATTTT. It yields the protein CSVSGTDTQYF.

The CDR3 protein is CASSYRGWDRDNYGYTF. The CDR3, as DNA: TGTGCCAGCAGTTACCGGGGGTGGGACAGGGATAACTATGGCTACACCTTC. This chain connects TRBV6-5 to TRBJ1-2; the match to TRBD1 covers 9 bases. From germline, CDR1 is MNHEY and CDR2 SVGAGI. This CDR3 contains 17 residues. Trimming at V came to 2 bases and at J to 1 base, leaving 8 bases not matched to a gene.

The CDR3 protein is CASSQALGRAGVYNEQFF. The CDR3 nucleotides are TGTGCCAGCAGCCAAGCCCTCGGGCGGGCAGGGGTATACAATGAGCAGTTCTTC. The chain joins TRBV3-1 to TRBJ2-1, with D possibly being TRBD1 (6 bases). This CDR3 is built from 18 residues. The V gene lost 1 base and the J gene lost 4 bases, with 20 bases spanning the gap. Germline CDR1 is LGHDT and CDR2 is YNNKEL (reference sequence).

The chain uses TRBV19 and TRBJ1-2; D not certain. CDR1 and CDR2 (germline): LNHDA, SQIVND (reference sequence). This CDR3 contains 12 residues. Trimming took off 3 bases at V and 4 bases at J, with 6 bases between the two ends. For the CDR3, the DNA is TGTGCCAGTAGTATCCGGGCCTATGGCTACACCTTC. This sequence encodes CASSIRAYGYTF.

This sequence joins TRBV5-1 and TRBJ2-2; TRBD1 is a possible D gene (5 bases). V gave up 0 bases and J gave up 9 bases, with 12 bases separating them. The germline CDR1 and CDR2 sequences are SGHRS and YFSETQ. This CDR3 has 14 amino acids. The CDR3, as DNA: TGCGCCAGCAGCTTGGAGTCAGGGCCCCGGGAGCTGTTTTTT. Protein: CASSLESGPRELFF.

This CDR3 is CASSHSPGTGYGYTF. The CDR3 bases are TGCGCCAGCAGCCACTCCCCCGGGACAGGGTACGGCTACACCTTC. This chain uses TRBV5-1 with TRBJ1-2; TRBD1 matches 9 bases. This CDR3 is 15 amino acids long. The V gene end was trimmed by 4 bases and the J gene end by 8 bases; junction bases not matched to a gene: 12. Germline V lookup: CDR1 SGHRS, CDR2 YFSETQ. Looking up the rest from reference TRBV5-1 and TRBJ1-2 gives the full variable domain: KAGVTQTPRYLIKTRGQQVTLSCSPISGHRSVSWYQQTPGQGLQFLFEYFSETQRNKGNFPGRFSGRQFSNSRSEMNVSTLELGDSALYLCASSHSPGTGYGYTFGSGTRLTVV.

Written as DNA, the CDR3 is TGCAGTGCTAGTAGGACAGGGAGCAATCAGCCCCAGCATTTT. Translated, it gives CSASRTGSNQPQHF. The chain is built from TRBV20-1 and TRBJ1-5; TRBD1 matches at 8 bases. In germline, CDR1 is DFQATT, CDR2 SNEGSKA (reference sequence). Germline trimming cut 3 bases from V and 1 base from J; bases unmatched to any gene: 2. The CDR3 sequence is 14 residues long.

The chain is built from TRBV29-1 and TRBJ1-2, with D perhaps matching TRBD1 (6 bases). CDR1 SQVTM and CDR2 ANQGSEA come from the germline V gene. Trimming removed 3 bases at V and 0 bases at J, with 14 bases between. CDR3 length: 15 residues. CDR3 coding DNA: TGCAGCGTTGAGGGGGCAGCGATAACTAACTATGGCTACACCTTC. Residues: CSVEGAAITNYGYTF.